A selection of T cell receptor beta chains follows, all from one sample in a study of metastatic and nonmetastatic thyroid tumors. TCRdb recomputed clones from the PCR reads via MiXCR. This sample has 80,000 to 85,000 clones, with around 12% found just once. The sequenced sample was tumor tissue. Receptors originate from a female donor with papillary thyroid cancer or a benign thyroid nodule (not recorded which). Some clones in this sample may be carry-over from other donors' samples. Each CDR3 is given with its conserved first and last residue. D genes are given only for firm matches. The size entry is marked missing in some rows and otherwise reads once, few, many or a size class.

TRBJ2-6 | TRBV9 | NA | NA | CASMGAGANVLTF | TGTGCCAGCATGGGGGCTGGGGCCAACGTCCTGACTTTC
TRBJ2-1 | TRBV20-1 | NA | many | CSAYKGRTYNEQFF | TGCAGTGCCTACAAGGGGAGGACCTACAATGAGCAGTTCTTC
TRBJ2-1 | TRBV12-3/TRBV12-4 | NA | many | CASRRAESYNEQFF | TGTGCCAGCAGGCGCGCGGAATCCTACAATGAGCAGTTCTTC
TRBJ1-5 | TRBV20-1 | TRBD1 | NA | CSVDRVVQPQHF | TGCAGTGTGGACAGGGTCGTTCAGCCCCAGCATTTT
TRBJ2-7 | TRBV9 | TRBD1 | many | CASSVGEDRRHEQYF | TGTGCCAGCAGCGTAGGTGAGGACAGGAGGCACGAGCAGTACTTC
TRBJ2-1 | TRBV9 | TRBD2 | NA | CASSVYLPGLAHNEQFF | TGTGCCAGCAGCGTATATCTGCCGGGACTAGCCCACAATGAGCAGTTCTTC
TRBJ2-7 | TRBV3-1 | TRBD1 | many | CASSPGLTGGPSYEQYF | TGTGCCAGCAGCCCCGGATTGACAGGGGGTCCGTCCTACGAGCAGTACTTC
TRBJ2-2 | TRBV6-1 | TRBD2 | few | CASSELAGDTGYLFF | TGTGCCAGCAGTGAACTAGCGGGAGACACCGGGTATCTGTTTTTT
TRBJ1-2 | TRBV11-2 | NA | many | CASSPRGRGSTYGYTF | TGTGCCAGCAGCCCGCGGGGGAGGGGCTCCACCTATGGCTACACCTTC
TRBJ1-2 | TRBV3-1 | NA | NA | CASSQDHRGAGYGYTF | TGTGCCAGCAGCCAAGATCACCGGGGCGCGGGCTATGGCTACACCTTC
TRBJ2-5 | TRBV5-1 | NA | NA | CASSLVVPGAGGPGETQYF | TGCGCCAGCAGCTTGGTCGTGCCAGGAGCTGGAGGGCCAGGAGAGACCCAGTACTTC
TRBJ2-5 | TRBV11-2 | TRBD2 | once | CASSLVTSGRGEEAQYF | TGTGCCAGCAGCCTCGTGACTAGCGGGAGAGGGGAAGAGGCCCAGTACTTC
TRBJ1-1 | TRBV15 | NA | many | CATSRQDSTEAFF | TGTGCCACCAGCAGACAGGATTCCACTGAAGCTTTCTTT
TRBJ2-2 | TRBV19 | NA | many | CASSINPGTNTGELFF | TGTGCCAGTAGTATAAACCCGGGAACTAACACCGGGGAGCTGTTTTTT
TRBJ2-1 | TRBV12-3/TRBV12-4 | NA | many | CASSFRWEWDHEQFF | TGTGCCAGCAGTTTCAGGTGGGAGTGGGATCATGAGCAGTTCTTC
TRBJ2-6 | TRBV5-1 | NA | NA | CASSLGRATNVLTF | TGCGCCAGCAGCTTGGGGAGGGCGACCAACGTCCTGACTTTC
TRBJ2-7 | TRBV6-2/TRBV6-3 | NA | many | CASSDGLSYEQYF | TGTGCCAGCAGTGACGGACTTTCCTACGAGCAGTACTTC
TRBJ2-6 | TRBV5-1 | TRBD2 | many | CASSSGLAGRSGANVLTF | TGCGCCAGCAGCTCGGGACTAGCGGGTCGCTCTGGGGCCAACGTCCTGACTTTC
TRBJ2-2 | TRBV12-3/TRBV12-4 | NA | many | CASSFPGVRGGELFF | TGTGCCAGCAGTTTCCCGGGAGTAAGAGGCGGGGAGCTGTTTTTT
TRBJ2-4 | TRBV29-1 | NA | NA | CSVEKGAKNIQYF | TGCAGCGTTGAAAAAGGGGCCAAAAACATTCAGTACTTC
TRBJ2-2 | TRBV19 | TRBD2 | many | CASSIPGLAGGPVGELFF | TGTGCCAGTAGTATCCCCGGACTAGCGGGAGGGCCAGTCGGGGAGCTGTTTTTT
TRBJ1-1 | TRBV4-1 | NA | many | CASSHPLNTEAFF | TGCGCCAGCAGCCACCCATTGAACACTGAAGCTTTCTTT
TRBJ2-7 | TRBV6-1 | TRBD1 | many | CASSHGTGVAYEQYF | TGTGCCAGCAGTCACGGGACAGGGGTCGCCTACGAGCAGTACTTC
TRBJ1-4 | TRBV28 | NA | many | CASSLTVTNEKLFF | TGTGCCAGCAGTTTAACAGTAACGAATGAAAAACTGTTTTTT
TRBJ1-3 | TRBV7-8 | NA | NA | CASNSQRLAARTGNTIYF | TGTGCCAGCAACTCCCAGCGCCTCGCTGCCCGGACTGGAAACACCATATATTTT
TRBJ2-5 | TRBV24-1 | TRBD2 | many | CATSDLGGGGETQYF | TGTGCCACCAGTGATTTGGGGGGGGGAGGCGAGACCCAGTACTTC
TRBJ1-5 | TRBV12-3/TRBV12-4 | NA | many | CASSLLGQDQPQHF | TGTGCCAGCAGCCTCCTAGGTCAGGATCAGCCCCAGCATTTT
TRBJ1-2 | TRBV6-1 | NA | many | CASSDVGRFTGYTF | TGTGCCAGCAGTGATGTGGGACGCTTTACTGGCTACACCTTC
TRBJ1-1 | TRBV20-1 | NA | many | CRAQQGDRNTEAFF | TGCAGGGCACAACAGGGAGACAGAAACACTGAAGCTTTCTTT
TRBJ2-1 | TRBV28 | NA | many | CASTPPSNEQFF | TGTGCCAGCACCCCCCCTAGCAATGAGCAGTTCTTC
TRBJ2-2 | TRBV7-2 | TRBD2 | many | CASSTSGTSTGELFF | TGTGCCAGCAGCACCTCCGGGACTAGCACCGGGGAGCTGTTTTTT
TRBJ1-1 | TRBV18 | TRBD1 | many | CASSPGTGPEAFF | TGTGCCAGCTCACCCGGGACAGGACCTGAAGCTTTCTTT
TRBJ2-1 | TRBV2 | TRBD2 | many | CASKGTSGRSSYNEQFF | TGTGCCAGCAAAGGGACTAGCGGCCGAAGCTCCTACAATGAGCAGTTCTTC
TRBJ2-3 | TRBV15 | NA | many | CATISEGGGTDTQYF | TGTGCCACCATATCAGAGGGGGGTGGCACAGATACGCAGTATTTT
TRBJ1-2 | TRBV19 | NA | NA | CASSIGATARNGYTF | TGTGCCAGTAGTATAGGTGCGACGGCGCGAAATGGCTACACCTTC
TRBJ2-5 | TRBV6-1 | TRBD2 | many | CASSWSGRKETQYF | TGTGCCAGCAGCTGGAGCGGGAGAAAAGAGACCCAGTACTTC
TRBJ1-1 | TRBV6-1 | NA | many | CASSPGRPVNTEAFF | TGTGCCAGCAGCCCCGGGAGGCCTGTGAACACTGAAGCTTTCTTT
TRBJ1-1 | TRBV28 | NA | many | CASLLGNTEAFF | TGTGCCAGTTTGCTGGGGAACACTGAAGCTTTCTTT
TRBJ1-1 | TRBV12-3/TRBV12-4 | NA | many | CASSFQGNTEAFF | TGTGCCAGCAGTTTCCAGGGGAACACTGAAGCTTTCTTT
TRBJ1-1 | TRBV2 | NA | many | CATTAPGFEAFF | TGTGCCACCACCGCGCCAGGGTTTGAAGCTTTCTTT
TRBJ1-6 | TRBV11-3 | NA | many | CASSLDGSSYNSPLHF | TGTGCCAGCAGCTTAGACGGGAGCTCCTATAATTCACCCCTCCACTTT
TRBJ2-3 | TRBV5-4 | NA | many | CASSYLGTDTQYF | TGTGCCAGCAGCTATCTCGGCACAGATACGCAGTATTTT
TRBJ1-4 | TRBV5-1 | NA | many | CASSLGGSNEKLFF | TGCGCCAGCAGCTTGGGAGGGAGCAATGAAAAACTGTTTTTT
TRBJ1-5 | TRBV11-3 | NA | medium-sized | CASSLDSNQPQHF | TGTGCCAGCAGCTTAGATTCCAATCAGCCCCAGCATTTT
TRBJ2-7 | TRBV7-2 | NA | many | CASSLVDEQYF | TGTGCCAGCAGCTTAGTGGACGAGCAGTACTTC
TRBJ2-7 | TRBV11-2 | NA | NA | CAAKMGSSSYEQYF | TGTGCCGCAAAAATGGGGTCTAGCTCCTACGAGCAGTACTTC
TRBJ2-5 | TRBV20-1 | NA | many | CSAREIGVLSQETQYF | TGCAGTGCTAGAGAGATTGGGGTCCTCTCTCAAGAGACCCAGTACTTC
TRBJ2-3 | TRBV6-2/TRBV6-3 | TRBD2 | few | CASSYPVAGLEDKQYF | TGTGCCAGCAGTTACCCAGTAGCGGGATTGGAAGATAAGCAGTATTTT
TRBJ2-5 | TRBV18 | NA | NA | CASSPTGTPEETQYF | TGTGCCAGCTCACCCACCGGGACCCCTGAAGAGACCCAGTACTTC
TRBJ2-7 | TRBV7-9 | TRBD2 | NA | CASGRGGSYEQYF | TGTGCCAGCGGGCGGGGGGGCTCCTACGAGCAGTACTTC
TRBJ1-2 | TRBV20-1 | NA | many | CSAADGIYGYTF | TGCAGTGCTGCGGACGGGATCTATGGCTACACCTTC
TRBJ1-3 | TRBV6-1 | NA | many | CASAGGRLSGNTIYF | TGTGCCAGCGCCGGGGGTCGCCTCTCTGGAAACACCATATATTTT
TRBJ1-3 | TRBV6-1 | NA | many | CASTLGGTGNTIYF | TGTGCCAGCACCCTAGGGGGGACTGGAAACACCATATATTTT
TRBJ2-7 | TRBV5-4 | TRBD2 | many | CASSLRTSGRYEQYF | TGTGCCAGCAGCCTTCGGACTAGCGGGAGGTATGAGCAGTACTTC
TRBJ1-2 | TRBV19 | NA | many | CASSYTNWNYGYTF | TGTGCCAGTAGTTACACCAACTGGAACTATGGCTACACCTTC
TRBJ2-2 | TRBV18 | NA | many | CASSTGNAGELFF | TGTGCCAGCTCAACAGGGAACGCCGGGGAGCTGTTTTTT
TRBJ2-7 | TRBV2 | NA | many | CASSRTVYEQYF | TGTGCCAGCAGCAGGACGGTTTACGAGCAGTACTTC
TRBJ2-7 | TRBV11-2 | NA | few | CASSFGPAGTSYEQYF | TGTGCCAGCAGCTTTGGTCCAGCTGGAACTTCCTACGAGCAGTACTTC